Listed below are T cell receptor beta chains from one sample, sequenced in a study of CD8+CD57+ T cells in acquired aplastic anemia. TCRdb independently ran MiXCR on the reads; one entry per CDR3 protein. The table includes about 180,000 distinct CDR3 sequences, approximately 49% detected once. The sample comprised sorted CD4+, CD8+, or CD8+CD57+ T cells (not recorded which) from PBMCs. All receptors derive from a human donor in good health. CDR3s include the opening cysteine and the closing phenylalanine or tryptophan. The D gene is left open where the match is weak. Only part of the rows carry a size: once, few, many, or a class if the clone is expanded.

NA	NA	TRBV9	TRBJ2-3	TGTGCCAGCAGCCCCTTTGGTAGCACAGATACGCAGTATTTT	CASSPFGSTDTQYF
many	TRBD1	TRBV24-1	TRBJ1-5	TGTGCCACCAGCCACGGACAGGCTGGTCAGCCCCAGCATTTT	CATSHGQAGQPQHF
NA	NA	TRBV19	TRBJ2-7	TGTGCCAGTAGTAACTCGGGCTACTACGAGCAGTACTTC	CASSNSGYYEQYF
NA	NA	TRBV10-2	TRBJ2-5	TGCGCCAGCAGTCTGGACCCGGGAGAGGGGCAAGAGACCCAGTACTTC	CASSLDPGEGQETQYF
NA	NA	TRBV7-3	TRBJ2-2	TGTGCCAGCAGTGTAACCGGGACCGGGGGGCTGTTTTTT	CASSVTGTGGLFF
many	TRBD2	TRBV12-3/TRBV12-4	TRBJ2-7	TGTGCCAGCAGGCGGGGCGGGAGAACCTACGAGCAGTACTTC	CASRRGGRTYEQYF
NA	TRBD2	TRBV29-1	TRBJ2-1	TGCAGCGGTGGTAGCGGGAGGGCCGATAATGAGCAGCTCTTC	CSGGSGRADNEQLF
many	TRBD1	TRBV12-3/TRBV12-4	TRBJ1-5	TGTGCCAGCAGGCAAGATACAGGGGGAGAAAATCAGCCCCAGCATTTT	CASRQDTGGENQPQHF
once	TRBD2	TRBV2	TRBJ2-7	TGTGCCAGCAGTGAAGCGGTCGGGAGGGAGGACGAGCAGTACTTC	CASSEAVGREDEQYF
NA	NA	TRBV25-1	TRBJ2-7	TGTGCCAGCAGAGAGAGCCAGCGCCCTCCCTACGAGCAGTACTTC	CASRESQRPPYEQYF
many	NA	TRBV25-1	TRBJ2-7	TGTGCCAGCAGTGAAATGAACAGGGCATACGAGCAGTACTTC	CASSEMNRAYEQYF
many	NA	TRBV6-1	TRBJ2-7	TGTGCCAGCAGCCGGGGTGGAGGGTCCACCTACGAGCAGTACTTC	CASSRGGGSTYEQYF
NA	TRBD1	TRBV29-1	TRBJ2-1	TGCAGCGTTGAGGATACAGGGGGTGTCAGGAATGAGCAGTTCTTC	CSVEDTGGVRNEQFF
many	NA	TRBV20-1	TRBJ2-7	TGCAGTGCTAGAGATTACCCTTGGGGGCGCGTTATGTCCTACGAGCAGTACTTC	CSARDYPWGRVMSYEQYF
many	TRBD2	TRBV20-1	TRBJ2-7	TGCAGTGCTAGAGACGACTGGGCGGGAGGGGCCGAGCAGTACTTC	CSARDDWAGGAEQYF
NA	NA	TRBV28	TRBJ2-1	TGTGCCAGCGGACTCGTCTCCTACAATGAGCAGTTCTTC	CASGLVSYNEQFF
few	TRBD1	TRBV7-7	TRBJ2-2	TGTGCCAGCAGCAAACAGGGGGCTTCGAGCGGGGAGCTGTTTTTT	CASSKQGASSGELFF
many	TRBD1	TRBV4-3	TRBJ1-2	TGCGCCAGCAGCCAAGACACGGACAGGGGAACGGGCTACACCTTC	CASSQDTDRGTGYTF
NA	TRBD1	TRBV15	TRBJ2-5	TGTGCCACCAGCAGAGATACGGGACAGGGAGAAGAGACCCAGTACTTC	CATSRDTGQGEETQYF
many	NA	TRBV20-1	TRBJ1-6	TGCAGTGCCAGACACACCACGAGCTCCTATAATTCACCCCTCCACTTT	CSARHTTSSYNSPLHF
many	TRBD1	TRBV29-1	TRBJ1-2	TGCAGCGTCCCCACAGGGGGCAACTATGGCTACACCTTC	CSVPTGGNYGYTF
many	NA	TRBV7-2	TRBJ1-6	TGTGCCAGCAGCTTATGGGTGAATTCACCCCTCCACTTT	CASSLWVNSPLHF
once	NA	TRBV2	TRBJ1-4	TGTGCCAGCAGAGGTCGGGAAAAACTGTTTTTT	CASRGREKLFF
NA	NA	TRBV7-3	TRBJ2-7	TGTGCCAGCAGCCTGGAAGGAGGACAGACCTTCTCCTACGAGCAGTACTTC	CASSLEGGQTFSYEQYF
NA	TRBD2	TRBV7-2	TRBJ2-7	TGTGCCAGCAGCTTATCGATGACGGGGGACTACGAGCGGTACTTC	CASSLSMTGDYERYF
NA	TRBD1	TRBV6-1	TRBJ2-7	TGTGCCAGCAACCTGGACAGGGGATCGCGACAGTACTTC	CASNLDRGSRQYF
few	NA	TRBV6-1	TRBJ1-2	TGTGCCAGCAGCGTGCTGAGACTCTCTAACTATGGCTACACCTTC	CASSVLRLSNYGYTF
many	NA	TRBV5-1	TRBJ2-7	TGCGCCAGCAGCTTGGCCGGACGCAATCTACCACAAGAGCAGTACTTC	CASSLAGRNLPQEQYF
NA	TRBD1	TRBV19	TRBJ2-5	TGTGCCAGTACCTCTCTCGGGACAGACGGCCAAGAGACCCAGTACTTC	CASTSLGTDGQETQYF
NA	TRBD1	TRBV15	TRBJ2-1	TGTGCCACCAGCGAGGGGTTGGGACAGGGCTATGAGCAGTTCTTC	CATSEGLGQGYEQFF
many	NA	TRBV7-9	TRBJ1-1	TGTGCCAGCAGCGCTGAGTCCGTTACTGAAGCTTTCTTT	CASSAESVTEAFF
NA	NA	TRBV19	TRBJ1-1	TGTGCCAGTAGAGCACACCCAGTGAACACTGAAGCTTTCTTT	CASRAHPVNTEAFF
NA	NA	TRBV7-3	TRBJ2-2	TGTGCCAGCAGCCCCGGATTGACCGGGGAGCTGTTTTTT	CASSPGLTGELFF
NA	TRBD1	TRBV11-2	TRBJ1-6	TGTGCCAGCAGCGCCCGGGATGGACAGGCGGCTTCACCCCTCCACTTT	CASSARDGQAASPLHF
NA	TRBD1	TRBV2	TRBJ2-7	TGTGCCAGCTCGGGACAGGGGGGAGGCTACGAGCAGTACTTC	CASSGQGGGYEQYF
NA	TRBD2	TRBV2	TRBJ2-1	TGTGCCAGCACCAGACTAGCGGGAGGCGGTGAGCAGTTCTTC	CASTRLAGGGEQFF
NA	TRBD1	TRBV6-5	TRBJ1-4	TGTGCCAGCAATTGGGGACAGAGTAATGAAAAACTGTTTTTT	CASNWGQSNEKLFF
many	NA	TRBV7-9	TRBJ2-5	TGTGCCAGCAGCATCACAGGGAATCAGGGAGAGACCCAGTACTTC	CASSITGNQGETQYF
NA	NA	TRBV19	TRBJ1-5	TGTGCCAGTACCCCTAAAAACCATCTCGATCAGCCCCAGCATTTT	CASTPKNHLDQPQHF
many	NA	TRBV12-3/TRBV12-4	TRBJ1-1	TGTGCCAGCACCCTAGACGGGAACACTGAAGCTTTCTTT	CASTLDGNTEAFF
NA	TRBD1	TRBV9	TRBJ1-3	TGTGCCAGCAGCGTCGGACAGGGCCGTGGTACTGGAAACACCATATATTTT	CASSVGQGRGTGNTIYF
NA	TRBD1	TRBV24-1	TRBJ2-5	TGTGCCACCAGTGACTCGACAGGGCTTGGAAAGACCCAGTACTTC	CATSDSTGLGKTQYF
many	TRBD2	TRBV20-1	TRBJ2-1	TGCAGTGCTAGAGCGGGGGGGAATGAGCAGTTCTTC	CSARAGGNEQFF
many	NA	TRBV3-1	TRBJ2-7	TGTGCCAGCAGCCAAGTGAGGGAGCAGTACTTC	CASSQVREQYF
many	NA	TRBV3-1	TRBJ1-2	TGTGCCAGCAGCCAAGAACGCCGTGGCTACACCTTC	CASSQERRGYTF
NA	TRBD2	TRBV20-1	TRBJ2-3	TGCAGTGCCAAGACTAGCGTGGGCACAGATACGCAGTATTTT	CSAKTSVGTDTQYF
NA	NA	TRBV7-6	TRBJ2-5	TGTGCCAGCAGCCTGACTCGAGTGACCCAGTACTTC	CASSLTRVTQYF
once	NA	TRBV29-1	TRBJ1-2	TGCAGCGTTGAAGAGATGTACTATGGCTACACCTTC	CSVEEMYYGYTF
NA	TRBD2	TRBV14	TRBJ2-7	TGTGCCAGCTCGACCCTAAGGCGGGGGGGCGCCGAGCAGTACTTC	CASSTLRRGGAEQYF
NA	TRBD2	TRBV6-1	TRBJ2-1	TGTGCCAGCGGACTAGCGGGGGGTTACAATGAGCAGTTCTTC	CASGLAGGYNEQFF
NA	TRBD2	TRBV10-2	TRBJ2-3	TGCGCCAGCAGCCCGGGACTAGTGGGACGTACGCAGTATTTT	CASSPGLVGRTQYF
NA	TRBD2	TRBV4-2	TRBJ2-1	TGTGCCAGCAGCCTCGAGCTGGCGGGAGGGCCATATGAGCAGTTCTTC	CASSLELAGGPYEQFF
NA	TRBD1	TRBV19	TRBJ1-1	TGTGCCAGTAGTAGTACAGGGGTTCAGACTGAAGCTTTCTTT	CASSSTGVQTEAFF
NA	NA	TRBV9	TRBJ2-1	TGTGCCAGCAGCCCCTTCCCACTGTGCTCCTACAATGAGCAGTTCTTC	CASSPFPLCSYNEQFF
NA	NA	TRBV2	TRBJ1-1	TGTGCCAGCAGTGAATTTACGGATGGAGCAGCTTTCTTT	CASSEFTDGAAFF
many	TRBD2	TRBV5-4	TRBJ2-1	TGTGCCAGCAGCTTGGCCGTAACTAGCGGGAGGGGTGGCAATGAGCAGTTCTTC	CASSLAVTSGRGGNEQFF
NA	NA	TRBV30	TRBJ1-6	TGTGCCTGGAGTCCTGGGGGAAATTCACCCCTCCACTTT	CAWSPGGNSPLHF